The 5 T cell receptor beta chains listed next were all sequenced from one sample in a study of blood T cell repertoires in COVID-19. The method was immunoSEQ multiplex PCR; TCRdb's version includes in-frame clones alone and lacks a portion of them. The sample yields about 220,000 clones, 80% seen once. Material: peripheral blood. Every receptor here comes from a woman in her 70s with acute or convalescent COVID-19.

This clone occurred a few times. CDR3 sequence: CASSIGGTGSQETQYF. CDR3 nucleotide sequence: TGTGCCAGTAGTATCGGGGGGACAGGTAGCCAAGAGACCCAGTACTTC. The chain is built from TRBV19 and TRBJ2-5; tentative D call: TRBD1 (8 bases). This CDR3 has 16 amino acids. The ends were cut back, 3 bases at V and 1 base at J, with 15 bases in the middle. Germline CDR1 reads LNHDA; CDR2 reads SQIVND (reference sequence).

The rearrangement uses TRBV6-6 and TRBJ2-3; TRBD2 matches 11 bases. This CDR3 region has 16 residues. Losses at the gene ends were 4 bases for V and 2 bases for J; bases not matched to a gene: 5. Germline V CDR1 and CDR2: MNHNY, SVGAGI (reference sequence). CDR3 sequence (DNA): TGTGCCAGCAGTTCCCCGGGACTAGCGGACACAGATACGCAGTATTTT. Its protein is CASSSPGLADTDTQYF.

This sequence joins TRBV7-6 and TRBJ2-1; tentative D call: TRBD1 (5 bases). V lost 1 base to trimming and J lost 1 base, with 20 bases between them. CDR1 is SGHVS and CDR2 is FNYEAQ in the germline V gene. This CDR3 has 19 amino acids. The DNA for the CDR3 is TGTGCCAGCAGCTTAGTACTTTCTACCACGACAGAATCCTACAATGAGCAGTTCTTC. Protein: CASSLVLSTTTESYNEQFF.

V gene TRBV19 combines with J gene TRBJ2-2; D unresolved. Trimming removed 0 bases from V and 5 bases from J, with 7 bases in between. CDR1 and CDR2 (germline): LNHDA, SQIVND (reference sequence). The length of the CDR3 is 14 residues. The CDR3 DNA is TGTGCCAGTAGTATAGACAGGATGACCGGGGAGCTGTTTTTT. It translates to CASSIDRMTGELFF.

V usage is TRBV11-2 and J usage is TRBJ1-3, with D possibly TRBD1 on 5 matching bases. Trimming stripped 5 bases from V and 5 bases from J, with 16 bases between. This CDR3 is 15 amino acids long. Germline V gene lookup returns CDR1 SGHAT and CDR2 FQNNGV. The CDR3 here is CASSERGGLRNTIYF. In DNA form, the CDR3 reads TGTGCCAGCAGCGAACGCGGGGGTCTCCGAAACACCATATATTTT.